These 30 T cell receptor beta chains were sequenced from one sample in a study of regulatory T cells in long-lasting Graves disease. Arm-PCR of CDR3 regions and iRepertoire HTBI primers were the basis on which TCR beta libraries were built. TCRdb ran MiXCR on the multiplex PCR reads and lists one entry per CDR3 protein. The top ten clones hold about 7% of a sample with roughly 500,000 distinct CDR3 sequences, about a fifth of them seen once. Indicated time point: persistent/refractory GD, antithyroid drugs over 5 years with positive TRAb. The authors made the TCR library using RNA they extracted from PBMCs. Sequencing used peripheral blood mononuclear cells (PBMCs), obtained when the disease was refractory, from a patient treated with antithyroid drugs. These TCRs come from a female donor with Graves disease.

The CDR3 sequence: CASSPQSNQPQHF. The CDR3 region has the DNA TGTGCCAGCTCCCCCCAGAGCAATCAGCCCCAGCATTTT. V is TRBV2 and J is TRBJ1-5; D gene unclear. The length of the CDR3 is 13 residues. Trimming cost V 8 bases and J 1 base, with 9 bases left between them. CDR1 and CDR2 (germline): SNHLY, FYNNEI.

The chain has TRBV7-9 and TRBJ1-2; D remains unclear. This CDR3 has 16 residues. From germline, CDR1 is SEHNR and CDR2 FQNEAQ (reference sequence). Trimming removed 0 bases from V and 0 bases from J, with 11 bases in between. The CDR3 protein is CASSLAGNQANYGYTF. CDR3 nucleotide sequence: TGTGCCAGCAGCTTAGCCGGGAACCAAGCTAACTATGGCTACACCTTC.

The V gene is TRBV20-1, the J gene TRBJ1-1, with D unclear. V lost 3 bases to trimming and J lost 10 bases, with 12 bases between them. Germline V CDR1 and CDR2: DFQATT, SNEGSKA (reference sequence). The CDR3 is 11 residues long. For the CDR3, the DNA is TGCAGTGCTAGGGAGATGGGATTAGCTTTCTTT. Protein sequence: CSAREMGLAFF.

The gene calls are TRBV9 and TRBJ2-5; no clear D. Germline CDR1 and CDR2: SGDLS and YYNGEE. This CDR3 has 16 residues. V was trimmed by 3 bases and J by 3 bases, leaving 18 bases between them. Written as DNA, the CDR3 is TGTGCCAGCAGCGGGCAGTTGGGCGTACGGGAAGAGACCCAGTACTTC. Amino acids: CASSGQLGVREETQYF.

A note on this clonotype: This CDR3 is missing its conserved last phenylalanine or tryptophan, likely due to a read error. The chain has TRBV7-2 and TRBJ2-4; TRBD1 matches at 7 bases. V lost 3 bases, J lost 8 bases, and 13 bases stayed unmatched. The CDR3 loop spans 16 amino acids. CDR1 is SGHTA and CDR2 is FQGNSA in the germline V gene. This CDR3 reads CASSFITGAPLDIQYL. CDR3 nucleotide sequence: TGTGCCAGCAGCTTTATAACAGGGGCTCCTTTGGACATTCAGTACCTC.

The V gene is TRBV19, the J gene TRBJ1-5, with D tentatively TRBD1 (6 bases). Germline assignment: CDR1 LNHDA and CDR2 SQIVND (reference sequence). V was shortened by 5 bases and J by 6 bases, with 14 bases between the two germline ends. The CDR3 runs 14 residues. In nucleotides, the CDR3 is TGTGCCAGTAGTGTAACAGGGTCTAGTCAGCCCCAGCATTTT. Amino acids: CASSVTGSSQPQHF.

The chain links TRBV3-1 to TRBJ1-4; maybe TRBD1 (5 bases). Germline CDR1 LGHDT, CDR2 YNNKEL (reference sequence). The ends were cut back, 3 bases at V and 7 bases at J, with 21 bases in the middle. CDR3 length: 17 residues. The CDR3 bases are TGTGCCAGCAGCCATTCGGACACTTCGGCAATAGGTGAAAAACTGTTTTTT. This translates into CASSHSDTSAIGEKLFF.

This clonotype was counted ten times or more. The gene calls are TRBV28 and TRBJ2-2; D might be TRBD1 or TRBD2, each matching 5 bases. Trimming shortened V by 7 bases and J by 7 bases, and 13 bases separated the two germline ends. CDR3 length equals 13 residues. Germline V CDR1 and CDR2: MDHEN, SYDVKM. The CDR3, as DNA: TGTGCCAGCACAGGGAGAGTTCACGGGGAGCTGTTTTTT. Translation gives CASTGRVHGELFF.

The gene calls are TRBV4-2 and TRBJ2-5, with 11 bases identical to TRBD2. V shed 1 base, J shed 4 bases, and the junction held 2 bases outside the gene matches. This CDR3 has 15 residues. Germline-derived CDR1 and CDR2 are LGHNA and YNFKEQ. The CDR3 protein is CASSQGGLAGETQYF. The CDR3 DNA reads as TGTGCCAGCAGCCAAGGTGGACTAGCGGGAGAGACCCAGTACTTC.

The table lists this clonotype with many counts. CDR3 nucleotides: TGTGCCAGCAGCTCCGGGACAGGGTTATACGAGCAGTACTTC. This encodes CASSSGTGLYEQYF. V gene TRBV7-2 combines with J gene TRBJ2-7; 9 bases fit TRBD1. Germline V lookup: CDR1 SGHTA, CDR2 FQGNSA. This CDR3 contains 14 residues. The junction had 5 bases not matched to a gene; V was cut back by 4 bases and J by 4 bases.

In regard to this clonotype: A much bigger clone sits one base away, suggesting this may be a read error. Without the conserved terminal phenylalanine or tryptophan, this CDR3 likely stems from a read error. J is TRBJ1-5 and V is TRBV12-3 or TRBV12-4; weak D call: TRBD1 (5 bases). CDR3 length: 14 amino acids. Trimming removed 6 bases from V and 0 bases from J, with 9 bases in between. CDR3 sequence (DNA): TGTGCCAGCAGCCCAGGGATTAGCAATCAGCCCCAGCATTCT. It codes for CASSPGISNQPQHS.

The chain carries TRBV7-2 and TRBJ2-2; D ambiguous. Trimming left V 6 bases short and J 5 bases short, with 10 bases between. Per germline, CDR1 SGHTA and CDR2 FQGNSA. The CDR3 has 13 amino acids. DNA of the CDR3: TGTGCCAGCAGTCACCTTCGAACCGGGGAGCTGTTTTTT. Translated: CASSHLRTGELFF.

The V call is TRBV7-2, the J call TRBJ2-5; D remains unclear. The CDR3 has 13 amino acids. Germline values: CDR1 SGHTA, CDR2 FQGNSA. V was trimmed by 2 bases and J by 3 bases, leaving 7 bases between them. For the CDR3, the DNA is TGTGCCAGCAGCTTAATTAGTAAAGAGACCCAGTACTTC. It yields the protein CASSLISKETQYF. The full variable domain, rest sourced from reference TRBV7-2 and TRBJ2-5, is GAGVSQSPSNKVTEKGKDVELRCDPISGHTALYWYRQSLGQGLEFLIYFQGNSAPDKSGLPSDRFSAERTGGSVSTLTIQRTQQEDSAVYLCASSLISKETQYFGPGTRLLVL.

CDR3 sequence: CASSRVMGSSYEQYF. CDR3 DNA sequence: TGTGCCAGCAGCCGGGTGATGGGGAGCTCCTACGAGCAGTACTTC. This sequence joins TRBV3-1 and TRBJ2-7; possibly TRBD2 for D (5 bases). With 4 bases removed from V and 0 bases from J, the gap between germline ends came to 13 bases. CDR1 is LGHDT and CDR2 is YNNKEL in the germline V gene (reference sequence). The CDR3 is 15 residues long.

CDR3 coding DNA: TGTGCCAGCAGTACCGAGGACACGAGGGGCACTGAAGCTTTCTTT. This sequence encodes CASSTEDTRGTEAFF. J is TRBJ1-1 and V is TRBV6-1, with a tentative D call TRBD1 (5 bases). This CDR3 has 15 residues. Germline V CDR1 and CDR2: MNHNS, SASEGT. The V end lost 5 bases, the J end lost 4 bases, and 17 bases lay between the germline ends.

This clonotype was seen many times. The V and J genes are TRBV7-8 and TRBJ2-6; D is unresolved. The CDR3 totals 17 residues. From germline, CDR1 is SGHVS and CDR2 FQNEAQ. V was shortened by 1 base and J by 0 bases, with 10 bases between the two germline ends. CDR3 sequence reads: CASSLGRLPSGANVLTF. In DNA, the CDR3 is TGTGCCAGCAGCTTAGGCCGACTGCCCTCTGGGGCCAACGTCCTGACTTTC.

This clonotype was counted ten times or more. The chain employs TRBV28 and TRBJ1-3, with D unresolved. The CDR3 runs 16 residues. V was cut by 0 bases and J by 4 bases, with 13 bases left in between. CDR1 MDHEN and CDR2 SYDVKM come from the germline V gene. The CDR3 DNA is TGTGCCAGCAGTTTATGGGCAGGCCCGGCCGGAAACACCATATATTTT. It translates to CASSLWAGPAGNTIYF.

The chain carries TRBV7-2 and TRBJ1-2, with 7 bases matching TRBD1. The CDR3 sequence is 16 residues long. The trim removed 2 bases at V and 6 bases at J, leaving 12 bases unmatched. Germline V gives CDR1 SGHTA, CDR2 FQGNSA. The CDR3 loop reads CASSLTPEGAGNGYTF. The CDR3 region has the DNA TGTGCCAGCAGCTTAACGCCCGAGGGGGCGGGCAATGGCTACACCTTC.

This clonotype was observed a handful of times. The rearrangement joins TRBV6-1 to TRBJ1-5, with D possibly being TRBD1 (6 bases). V shed 6 bases and J shed 5 bases, with 17 bases lying between them. Germline CDR1 and CDR2: MNHNS and SASEGT. This CDR3 comprises 15 residues. CDR3 sequence: CASRNGNRVYQPQHF. The CDR3 DNA reads as TGTGCCAGCAGAAACGGGAACAGGGTCTATCAGCCCCAGCATTTT.

For this clonotype: A much bigger clone sits one base away, suggesting this may be a read error. The chain recombines TRBV6-4 with TRBJ1-2; no reliable D call. The CDR3 totals 12 residues. Germline values: CDR1 MRHNA, CDR2 SNTAGT. The V and J ends lost 7 bases and 4 bases respectively, with 10 bases between them. The CDR3 DNA follows: TGTGCCAGCACCCCCCGGAGCTATGGCTACACCTTC. This gives the protein CASTPRSYGYTF.

This clonotype was counted many times. J is TRBJ1-2 and V is TRBV30, with D possibly TRBD1 on 5 matching bases. V was shortened by 8 bases and J by 1 base, with 14 bases between the two germline ends. The CDR3 has 13 amino acids. CDR1 is GTSNPN and CDR2 is SVGIG in the germline V gene (reference sequence). The CDR3: CAGWGGSNYGYTF. The CDR3 DNA reads as TGTGCCGGATGGGGGGGGAGTAACTATGGCTACACCTTC.

This clonotype was observed at least ten times. This chain connects TRBV12-3 or TRBV12-4 to TRBJ2-7, with TRBD2 as a possible D gene (6 bases). V lost 5 bases and J lost 5, with 16 bases in between. The CDR3 extends over 14 amino acids. CDR3 DNA: TGTGCCAGCAGTCCTAGCGACCCCGCCAACGAGCAGTACTTC. Protein sequence: CASSPSDPANEQYF.

The chain joins TRBV5-1 to TRBJ2-5; 8 bases line up with TRBD2. Germline CDR1 is SGHRS and CDR2 is YFSETQ. The CDR3 extends over 14 amino acids. The ends lost 2 bases at V and 2 bases at J; junction bases unmatched: 2. CDR3 sequence (DNA): TGCGCCAGCAGCTTTGGGACTAGTCAAGAGACCCAGTACTTC. This codes for CASSFGTSQETQYF.

This clonotype was seen just once. This may arise from a read error, as a much more abundant clone is one base away. J is TRBJ1-1 and V is TRBV29-1; 10 bases are a match to TRBD1. This CDR3 is 16 amino acids long. V gave up 6 bases and J gave up 0 bases; unmatched junction bases: 10. Germline CDR1 reads SQVTM; CDR2 reads ANQGSEA. CDR3: CSVDRQGATMNTEAFF. The DNA of the CDR3 is TGCAGCGTAGATCGACAGGGGGCAACGATGAACACTGAAGCTTTCTTT.

The chain combines TRBV9 with TRBJ2-3, with a possible D match to TRBD2 (6 bases). The germline V and J ends were trimmed by 0 bases and 4 bases, with 21 bases remaining between them. CDR3 length: 18 amino acids. In germline, CDR1 is SGDLS, CDR2 YYNGEE. The CDR3 DNA follows: TGTGCCAGCAGCGTAGCTCCCGAGGGGCGAGCGGGTCCAGATACGCAGTATTTT. Its protein product is CASSVAPEGRAGPDTQYF. Looking up the rest from reference TRBV9 and TRBJ2-3 gives the full variable domain: DSGVTQTPKHLITATGQRVTLRCSPRSGDLSVYWYQQSLDQGLQFLIQYYNGEERAKGNILERFSAQQFPDLHSELNLSSLELGDSALYFCASSVAPEGRAGPDTQYFGPGTRLTVL.

The V and J genes are TRBV20-1 and TRBJ2-7; no reliable D call. The length of the CDR3 is 15 residues. The germline gives CDR1 DFQATT, CDR2 SNEGSKA (reference sequence). With 0 bases removed from V and 7 bases from J, the gap between germline ends came to 19 bases. CDR3 in amino acids: CSARDLQDPSGEQYF. The CDR3 bases are TGCAGTGCTAGAGATCTCCAGGACCCTTCGGGTGAGCAGTACTTC.

This clonotype was observed a handful of times. The junction does not match germline at one end; this may be a read error. The V and J genes are TRBV11-2 and TRBJ2-7; the D is unclear. Germline CDR1 SGHAT, CDR2 FQNNGV. The CDR3 is 13 residues long. DNA for the CDR3: TGCGCCAGCAGCCCCAACTCTATCAGCGAGCAGTACTTC. Translated, it gives CASSPNSISEQYF.

This clonotype has a handful of counts. Mismatch with germline at one junction end may stem from a read error. The rearrangement uses TRBV5-6 and TRBJ1-1, with D possibly being TRBD1 (6 bases). The CDR3 loop spans 13 amino acids. The germline CDR1 and CDR2 sequences are SGHDT and YYEEEE. CDR3 sequence: CTSSMTGSTEAFF. CDR3 DNA sequence: TGTACCAGCAGTATGACAGGTAGCACTGAAGCTTTCTTT. Full variable domain (missing parts from reference TRBV5-6 and TRBJ1-1): DAGVTQSPTHLIKTRGQQVTLRCSPKSGHDTVSWYQQALGQGPQFIFQYYEEEERQRGNFPDRFSGHQFPNYSSELNVNALLLGDSALYLCTSSMTGSTEAFFGQGTRLTVV.

This clonotype was observed many times. The V gene is TRBV12-3 or TRBV12-4, the J gene TRBJ1-1; a weak D match, TRBD1 (5 bases). V was pared by 8 bases and J by 6 bases, with 19 bases between. The length of the CDR3 is 14 residues. The CDR3 region has the DNA TGTGCCAGCGAGAGGGGAGACGGGATCCCTGAAGCTTTCTTT. Its protein is CASERGDGIPEAFF.

This clonotype was recorded many times. This CDR3 is CASSQGSGAWETQYF. For the CDR3, the DNA is TGTGCCAGCAGCCAAGGGTCAGGGGCGTGGGAGACCCAGTACTTC. V gene TRBV3-1 combines with J gene TRBJ2-5; TRBD1 might be the D (6 bases). The V gene lost 1 base and the J gene lost 5 bases, with 14 bases spanning the gap. Germline lookup yields CDR1 LGHDT and CDR2 YNNKEL (reference sequence). The CDR3 is 15 residues long.